A single sample is the source of the 17 T cell receptor beta chains below, sequenced in a study of cytomegalovirus exposure and HLA in healthy donors. PCR amplification relied on 60 Vbeta primers (plus 13 Jbeta primers). The assay was immunoSEQ multiplex PCR, and TCRdb's table has in-frame clones only and misses some. The sample shows under 200,000 clones, roughly 80% of them seen only once. Sequenced: PBMCs. Source of these receptors: a man in his forties in good health and CMV-seronegative.

The CDR3 DNA is TGTGCCATCAGTCCTAGACAGGCACGGGACTATGGCTACACCTTC. Translating it yields CAISPRQARDYGYTF. The chain couples TRBV10-3 to TRBJ1-2, with D maybe TRBD1 (6 bases). The CDR3 runs 15 residues. CDR1 is ENHRY and CDR2 is SYGVKD in the germline V gene. V was cut by 5 bases and J by 3 bases, with 16 bases left in between.

This clone has more than one count but fewer than ten. The rearrangement joins TRBV1 to TRBJ2-7; the D call TRBD1 from the table was never checked on the DNA. TRBV1 is labeled a pseudogene. The CDR3 totals 17 residues. The CDR3 DNA sequence: TGCACCAGCAGCCAAGACTCGGACAGGGGGGTTATCTTCGAGCAGTACTTC. It codes for CTSSQDSDRGVIFEQYF.

The chain uses TRBV7-9 and TRBJ2-7, with D hard to call. The V gene lost 4 bases and the J gene lost 2 bases, with 6 bases spanning the gap. The germline gives CDR1 SEHNR, CDR2 FQNEAQ (reference sequence). The CDR3 consists of 12 residues. CDR3 in amino acids: CASSSGPYEQYF. For the CDR3, the DNA is TGTGCCAGCAGCTCAGGTCCCTACGAGCAGTACTTC.

This clone has a handful of counts. The chain links TRBV7-9 to TRBJ2-6; 10 positions match TRBD1. CDR3 size: 18 residues. Germline CDR1 SEHNR, CDR2 FQNEAQ (reference sequence). The trim removed 5 bases at V and 0 bases at J, leaving 7 bases unmatched. The CDR3 region is CASSPGTGARSGANVLTF. CDR3 sequence (DNA): TGTGCCAGCAGCCCCGGGACAGGGGCCCGCTCTGGGGCCAACGTCCTGACTTTC.

This clone was counted between two and nine times. The chain links TRBV5-1 to TRBJ1-1, with TRBD1 identical over 8 bases. J lost 0 bases, V lost 2 bases, and 6 bases had no gene match. The length of the CDR3 is 16 residues. Germline-derived CDR1 and CDR2 are SGHRS and YFSETQ. DNA of the CDR3: TGCGCCAGCAGCTTAGGGACAGGCTACATGAACACTGAAGCTTTCTTT. Its translation is CASSLGTGYMNTEAFF.

This clone has more than one count but fewer than ten. The chain has TRBV5-1 and TRBJ2-5, with 8 bases fitting TRBD2. CDR1 and CDR2 (germline): SGHRS, YFSETQ. The CDR3 length is 14 residues. The V gene end was trimmed by 3 bases and the J gene end by 9 bases; junction bases not matched to a gene: 10. In DNA, the CDR3 is TGCGCCAGCAGCTCCCCCCGAGCGGGAGTAGCCCAGTACTTC. Amino acid sequence: CASSSPRAGVAQYF.

The chain uses TRBV4-1 and TRBJ1-2, with D uncertain. The ends were cut back, 4 bases at V and 3 bases at J, with 12 bases in the middle. The length of the CDR3 is 14 residues. Germline assignment: CDR1 MGHRA and CDR2 YSYEKL. CDR3 loop: CASSPRVFDYGYTF. The DNA of the CDR3 is TGCGCCAGCAGCCCGAGGGTTTTCGACTATGGCTACACCTTC.

The V and J genes are TRBV14 and TRBJ2-7, with 9 bases identical to TRBD2. Trimming cost V 4 bases and J 7 bases; bases outside gene matches: 17. The CDR3 consists of 17 residues. Germline-derived CDR1 and CDR2 are SGHDN and FVKESK. CDR3 in amino acids: CASSPSTMSGRSGEQYF. DNA for the CDR3: TGTGCCAGCAGCCCATCGACTATGAGCGGGAGGTCGGGGGAGCAGTACTTC. The full variable domain, completed using reference TRBV14 and TRBJ2-7, is EAGVTQFPSHSVIEKGQTVTLRCDPISGHDNLYWYRRVMGKEIKFLLHFVKESKQDESGMPNNRFLAERTGGTYSTLKVQPAELEDSGVYFCASSPSTMSGRSGEQYFGPGTRLTVT.

V is TRBV10-3 and J is TRBJ2-2, with D maybe TRBD1 (7 bases). V shed 8 bases and J shed 5 bases, with 27 bases lying between them. The CDR3 sequence is 18 residues long. Germline V gene lookup returns CDR1 ENHRY and CDR2 SYGVKD. DNA for the CDR3: TGTGCCATCGAAGAAGGGGGCGGGAAAGATGCGGGGACCGGGGAGCTGTTTTTT. Its translation is CAIEEGGGKDAGTGELFF.

The rearrangement uses TRBV11-2 and TRBJ1-1; D is ambiguous. Trimming removed 5 bases from V and 0 bases from J, with 13 bases in between. The CDR3 is 15 residues long. Germline V gene sequence: CDR1 SGHAT, CDR2 FQNNGV. The CDR3 region is CASSPPRQMNTEAFF. In DNA, the CDR3 is TGTGCCAGCAGCCCTCCGAGGCAGATGAACACTGAAGCTTTCTTT.

The chain employs TRBV11-2 and TRBJ1-5; 7 nucleotides match TRBD1. V lost 0 bases and J lost 6; bases outside the gene matches: 5. Germline V CDR1 and CDR2: SGHAT, FQNNGV. The CDR3 is 15 amino acids. This chain's CDR3 is CASSLEGGPGQPQHF. CDR3 DNA sequence: TGTGCCAGCAGCTTAGAAGGGGGCCCGGGTCAGCCCCAGCATTTT.

V usage is TRBV6-6 and J usage is TRBJ2-7; 9 nucleotides agree with TRBD1. The CDR3 is 14 residues long. Germline V CDR1 and CDR2: MNHNY, SVGAGI (reference sequence). The V segment lost 7 bases and the J segment 7 bases; nucleotides outside the gene matches: 11. The CDR3 sequence: CASTAGTGPGEQYF. The CDR3 nucleotides are TGTGCCAGCACCGCCGGGACAGGGCCGGGGGAGCAGTACTTC.

V gene TRBV2 combines with J gene TRBJ2-3; 11 nucleotides match TRBD1. The CDR3 consists of 15 residues. Trimming at V came to 6 bases and at J to 2 bases, leaving 4 bases not matched to a gene. Germline loops: CDR1 SNHLY, CDR2 FYNNEI. The CDR3 loop is CASSGQGAITDTQYF. CDR3 sequence (DNA): TGTGCCAGCAGCGGACAGGGGGCGATCACAGATACGCAGTATTTT.

CDR3 protein: CASSLGQVYEQYF. CDR3 in DNA: TGTGCCAGCAGTTTAGGCCAGGTGTACGAGCAGTACTTC. The rearrangement uses TRBV27 and TRBJ2-7; D unclear. The germline gives CDR1 MNHEY, CDR2 SMNVEV (reference sequence). CDR3 length equals 13 residues. Trimming stripped 2 bases from V and 4 bases from J, with 9 bases between.

The J gene is TRBJ1-2, the V gene TRBV7-9, with 7 nucleotides matching TRBD1. V lost 5 bases, J lost 2 bases, and 8 bases stayed unmatched. The CDR3 has 15 amino acids. CDR1 and CDR2 from the germline V gene are SEHNR and FQNEAQ (reference sequence). CDR3 amino acids: CASSMGQPMNYGYTF. The CDR3 nucleotides are TGTGCCAGCAGCATGGGACAGCCGATGAACTATGGCTACACCTTC.

The chain links TRBV19 to TRBJ1-2, with 7 bases lining up with TRBD1. Germline CDR1 reads LNHDA; CDR2 reads SQIVND (reference sequence). Losses at the gene ends were 5 bases for V and 2 bases for J; bases not matched to a gene: 8. This CDR3 is built from 15 residues. The CDR3 coding sequence is TGTGCCAGTAGTCGATCGACAGGGTTGAACTATGGCTACACCTTC. It translates to CASSRSTGLNYGYTF.

The J gene is TRBJ1-1, the V gene TRBV7-2; D gene uncertain. Trimming left V 6 bases short and J 1 base short, with 9 bases between. Germline CDR1 reads SGHTA; CDR2 reads FQGNSA. The CDR3 has 13 amino acids. The CDR3 loop is CASSRDKNTEAFF. The CDR3 DNA reads TGTGCCAGCAGTCGCGACAAGAACACTGAAGCTTTCTTT.